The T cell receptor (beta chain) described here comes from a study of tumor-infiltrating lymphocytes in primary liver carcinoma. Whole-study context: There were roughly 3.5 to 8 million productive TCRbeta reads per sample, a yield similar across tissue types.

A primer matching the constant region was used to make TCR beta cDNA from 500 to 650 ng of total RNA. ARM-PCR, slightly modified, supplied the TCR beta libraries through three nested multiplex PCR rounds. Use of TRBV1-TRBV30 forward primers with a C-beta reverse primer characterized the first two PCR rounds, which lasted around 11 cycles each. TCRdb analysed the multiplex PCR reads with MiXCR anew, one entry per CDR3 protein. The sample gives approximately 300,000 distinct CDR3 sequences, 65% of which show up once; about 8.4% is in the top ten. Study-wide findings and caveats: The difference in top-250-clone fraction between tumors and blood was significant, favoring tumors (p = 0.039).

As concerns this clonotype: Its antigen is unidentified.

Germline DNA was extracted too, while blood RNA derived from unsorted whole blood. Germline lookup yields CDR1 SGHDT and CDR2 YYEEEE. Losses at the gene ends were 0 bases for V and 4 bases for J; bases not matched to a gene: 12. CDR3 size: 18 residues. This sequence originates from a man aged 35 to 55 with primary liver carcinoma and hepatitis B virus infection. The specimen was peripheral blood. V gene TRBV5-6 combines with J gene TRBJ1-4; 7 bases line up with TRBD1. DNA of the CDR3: TGTGCCAGCAGCTTGGGATGGACAGGAGAATCCAATAATGAAAAACTGTTTTTT. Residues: CASSLGWTGESNNEKLFF. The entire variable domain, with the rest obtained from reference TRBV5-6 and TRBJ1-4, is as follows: DAGVTQSPTHLIKTRGQQVTLRCSPKSGHDTVSWYQQALGQGPQFIFQYYEEEERQRGNFPDRFSGHQFPNYSSELNVNALLLGDSALYLCASSLGWTGESNNEKLFFGSGTQLSVL.